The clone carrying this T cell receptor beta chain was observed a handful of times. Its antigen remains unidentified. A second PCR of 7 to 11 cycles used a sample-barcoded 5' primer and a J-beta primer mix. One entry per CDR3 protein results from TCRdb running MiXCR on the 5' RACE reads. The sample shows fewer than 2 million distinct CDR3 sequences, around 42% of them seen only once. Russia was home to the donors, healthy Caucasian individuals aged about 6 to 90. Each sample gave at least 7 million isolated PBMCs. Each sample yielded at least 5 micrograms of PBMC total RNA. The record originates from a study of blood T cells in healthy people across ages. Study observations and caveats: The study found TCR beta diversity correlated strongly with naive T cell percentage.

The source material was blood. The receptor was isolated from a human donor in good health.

CDR3 sequence reads: CASSLSAGGTEKLFF. The CDR3 DNA sequence: TGTGCCAGCAGTTTATCGGCAGGGGGCACGGAAAAACTGTTTTTT. This chain uses TRBV27 with TRBJ1-4; 8 nucleotides align to TRBD1. The V gene's germline CDR1 is MNHEY and CDR2 SMNVEV (reference sequence). Germline trimming cut 0 bases from V and 8 bases from J; bases unmatched to any gene: 5. The CDR3 has 15 amino acids.